This T cell receptor beta chain was sequenced during a study of T cells after yellow fever vaccination. Study-wide results and limits: Just a small share of clonotypes turned up in the CD4 compartment as well as the CD8 compartment.

There are many counts of this clonotype. Its specificity is unknown. From the 5' RACE reads, TCRdb called clonotypes with MiXCR, one entry per CDR3 protein. In the table there are around 360,000 distinct CDR3 sequences, around 10% of which are singletons. Per the germline V gene, CDR1 is SGHVS and CDR2 is FQNEAQ. The CDR3 runs to 15 residues. Trimming stripped 4 bases from V and 2 bases from J, with 15 bases between. The chain recombines TRBV7-8 with TRBJ2-7, with a possible D match to TRBD2 (6 bases). The TCR comes from a young man who received the YFV17D yellow fever vaccine. This specimen was PBMCs, taken on the day of the first yellow fever vaccination. The DNA of the CDR3 is TGTGCCAGCAGCTCCCCGATGTGGGGGGCCTACGAGCAGTACGTC. It specifies CASSSPMWGAYEQYV.